The 16 T cell receptor beta chains given below trace back to one sample, sequenced in a study of a mutant IDH1 vaccine in newly diagnosed glioma. No antigen has been identified for these receptors. Regarding time point: week 23, last vaccination. Every single dose of the vaccine, 300 ug of mutant IDH1 20-mer peptide, came with topical imiquimod. Sequencing was performed with immunoSEQ multiplex PCR; in TCRdb, only in-frame clones are kept and a portion is missing. The data hold 25,000 to 35,000 clones, with over 80% observed a single time. Sample: PBMCs, taken from a glioma patient whose treatment included an IDH1 peptide vaccine. Receptors were obtained from a woman between 18 and 29 years old with glioma.

This chain links TRBV13 with TRBJ2-5, with D unresolved. The germline gives CDR1 PRHDT, CDR2 FYEKMQ (reference sequence). CDR3 length equals 13 residues. V lost 2 bases and J lost 2, with 6 bases in between. The DNA of the CDR3 is TGTGCCAGCAGCTTAAGCACACAAGAGACCCAGTACTTC. Protein: CASSLSTQETQYF.

The gene calls are TRBV5-6 and TRBJ2-6; 7 nucleotides agree with TRBD2. This CDR3 has 16 residues. J gave up 1 base and V 3 bases, and 4 bases lay outside the gene matches. CDR1 SGHDT and CDR2 YYEEEE come from the germline V gene. The CDR3 region has the DNA TGTGCCAGCAGCTGGGGGGGAGGGTCTGGGGCCAACGTCCTGACTTTC. Amino acids: CASSWGGGSGANVLTF.

The rearrangement links TRBV10-3 to TRBJ2-7; the match to TRBD1 covers 9 bases. V was pared by 6 bases and J by 9 bases, with 9 bases of the junction left unmatched. Germline V CDR1 and CDR2: ENHRY, SYGVKD. The CDR3 is 13 amino acids. CDR3: CAIRSGDRVVQYF. CDR3 bases: TGTGCCATCAGGTCCGGGGACAGGGTGGTGCAGTACTTC.

The chain carries TRBV28 and TRBJ1-1; TRBD1 matches at 9 bases. Per germline, CDR1 MDHEN and CDR2 SYDVKM. The V segment lost 9 bases and the J segment 5 bases; nucleotides outside the gene matches: 16. The CDR3 totals 16 residues. The CDR3 sequence is CASKASAGQGMTEAFF. The CDR3 DNA is TGTGCCAGTAAAGCCAGTGCGGGACAGGGTATGACTGAAGCTTTCTTT.

V and J are TRBV13 and TRBJ2-7; the match to TRBD1 covers 10 bases. This CDR3 has 16 residues. Losses at the gene ends were 4 bases for V and 3 bases for J; bases not matched to a gene: 9. Germline loops: CDR1 PRHDT, CDR2 FYEKMQ (reference sequence). The CDR3 nucleotides are TGTGCCAGCAGCTCCTACCCGGGACAGGGGTACTACGAGCAGTACTTC. Translation gives CASSSYPGQGYYEQYF.

The chain couples TRBV27 to TRBJ2-7; tentatively, D is TRBD2 (5 bases). Germline CDR1 and CDR2: MNHEY and SMNVEV (reference sequence). V lost 6 bases and J lost 3, with 18 bases in between. This CDR3 is 15 amino acids long. CDR3 sequence: CASRGAAGVNYEQYF. Written as DNA, the CDR3 is TGTGCCAGCAGGGGAGCGGCAGGCGTTAACTACGAGCAGTACTTC.

J is TRBJ1-2 and V is TRBV6-1, with D hard to call. CDR1 is MNHNS, CDR2 SASEGT, per germline. This CDR3 is 15 amino acids long. V shed 0 bases and J shed 8 bases, with 16 bases lying between them. The CDR3, as DNA: TGTGCCAGCAGTGAAGCGGGAGACCTTACCAGGGGCTACACCTTC. Amino acids: CASSEAGDLTRGYTF.

This sequence joins TRBV4-3 and TRBJ2-1, with 9 bases identical to TRBD2. Germline-derived CDR1 and CDR2 are LGHNA and YSLEER. V shed 0 bases, J shed 7 bases, and the junction held 16 bases outside the gene matches. The CDR3 contains 19 residues. Written as DNA, the CDR3 is TGCGCCAGCAGCCAAGATTTGTATAGTGCGCGGGAGGGTGGAAATGAGCAGTTCTTC. Protein sequence: CASSQDLYSAREGGNEQFF.

The chain uses TRBV27 and TRBJ2-7, with a possible D match to TRBD1 (6 bases). The CDR3 is made up of 15 amino acids. Germline assignment: CDR1 MNHEY and CDR2 SMNVEV (reference sequence). Between the trimmed V and J ends, which lost 2 bases and 1 base, there was a span of 12 bases. The CDR3 here is CASSLGGHPSYEQYF. The CDR3 coding sequence is TGTGCCAGCAGTTTAGGGGGACATCCTTCCTACGAGCAGTACTTC.

This rearrangement joins TRBV5-1 to TRBJ2-3, with 8 bases lining up with TRBD2. Trimming removed 0 bases from V and 0 bases from J; junction bases left unmatched: 3. CDR1 is SGHRS and CDR2 is YFSETQ in the germline V gene. This CDR3 is built from 16 residues. CDR3 DNA sequence: TGCGCCAGCAGCTTGGGGGTAGCGGGAAGCACAGATACGCAGTATTTT. This sequence encodes CASSLGVAGSTDTQYF.

This chain joins TRBV29-1 and TRBJ1-2; unclear D gene. V was pared by 3 bases and J by 8 bases, with 13 bases between. This CDR3 comprises 12 residues. The V gene's germline CDR1 is SQVTM and CDR2 ANQGSEA. CDR3 coding DNA: TGCAGCGTTGACTTACTCGGGTACGGCTACACCTTC. Protein product: CSVDLLGYGYTF.

V is TRBV2 and J is TRBJ1-5; D not resolved. Trimming shortened V by 3 bases and J by 3 bases, and 6 bases separated the two germline ends. The CDR3 covers 13 residues. Germline V gives CDR1 SNHLY, CDR2 FYNNEI. CDR3 residues: CASSDKINQPQHF. Written as DNA, the CDR3 is TGTGCCAGCAGTGATAAGATCAATCAGCCCCAGCATTTT.

The gene calls are TRBV10-3 and TRBJ2-7; 8 nucleotides agree with TRBD1. The J segment lost 6 bases and the V segment lost 6 bases, leaving 10 bases of the junction unmatched. The CDR3 has 14 residues. The germline V gene encodes CDR1 ENHRY and CDR2 SYGVKD. In DNA, the CDR3 is TGTGCCATCAGCATCGCGACAGGGGTCGGCGAGCAGTACTTC. Residues: CAISIATGVGEQYF.

The chain combines TRBV5-4 with TRBJ2-3, with no clear D. V dropped 2 bases and J dropped 3 bases, with 13 bases sitting between them. Germline V gives CDR1 SGHNT, CDR2 YYREEE (reference sequence). This CDR3 has 15 amino acids. The CDR3 DNA follows: TGTGCCAGCAGCTTCGGGCTCGACCAGACAGATACGCAGTATTTT. Amino acid sequence: CASSFGLDQTDTQYF.

This rearrangement joins TRBV6-4 to TRBJ1-1; 7 nucleotides agree with TRBD1. Germline V gene data show CDR1 as MRHNA and CDR2 as SNTAGT. This CDR3 contains 15 residues. V shed 6 bases and J 5 bases; nucleotides not matched to a gene: 12. The chain's CDR3 is CASRNTGEPETEAFF. The CDR3 DNA sequence: TGTGCCAGCAGAAACACAGGGGAACCGGAGACTGAAGCTTTCTTT.

The DNA for the CDR3 is TGTGCCAGCAGTGGCATAGAACAGGGGAACACTGAAGCTTTCTTT. Amino acids: CASSGIEQGNTEAFF. This chain uses TRBV25-1 with TRBJ1-1, with D possibly matching TRBD1 (6 bases). There are 15 residues in the CDR3. Germline CDR1 is MGHDK and CDR2 is SYGVNS. The V end was cut by 4 bases, the J end by 1 base, with 13 bases between.